This T cell receptor beta chain originates from a study of siplizumab effects on memory and regulatory T cells. Study-level results: Naive T cells were seen as more diverse than memory cells and as major alloresponse contributors. Treg origin accounted for an average of approximately 67% of mappable alloreactive CD4+ clones with siplizumab and about 30% in controls.

The protocol was immunoSEQ multiplex PCR, while the TCRdb copy is restricted to in-frame clones and leaves out a portion. Of 100,000 or so clones listed, roughly 94% are singletons. V lost 2 bases and J lost 0, with 5 bases in between. Germline V gene data show CDR1 as KGHSH and CDR2 as LQKENI. The CDR3 consists of 13 residues. Concerning this clone itself: Its target is not known. Other nucleotide sequences in the sample specify the same CDR3.

Sequenced material: Tregs sorted from blood. This receptor was taken from a human donor in good health. The rearrangement links TRBV18 to TRBJ2-7; D is perhaps TRBD1 or TRBD2 (5 bases each). CDR3 region: CASSPGGSYEQYF. The DNA of the CDR3 is TGTGCCAGCTCACCAGGGGGCTCCTACGAGCAGTACTTC.